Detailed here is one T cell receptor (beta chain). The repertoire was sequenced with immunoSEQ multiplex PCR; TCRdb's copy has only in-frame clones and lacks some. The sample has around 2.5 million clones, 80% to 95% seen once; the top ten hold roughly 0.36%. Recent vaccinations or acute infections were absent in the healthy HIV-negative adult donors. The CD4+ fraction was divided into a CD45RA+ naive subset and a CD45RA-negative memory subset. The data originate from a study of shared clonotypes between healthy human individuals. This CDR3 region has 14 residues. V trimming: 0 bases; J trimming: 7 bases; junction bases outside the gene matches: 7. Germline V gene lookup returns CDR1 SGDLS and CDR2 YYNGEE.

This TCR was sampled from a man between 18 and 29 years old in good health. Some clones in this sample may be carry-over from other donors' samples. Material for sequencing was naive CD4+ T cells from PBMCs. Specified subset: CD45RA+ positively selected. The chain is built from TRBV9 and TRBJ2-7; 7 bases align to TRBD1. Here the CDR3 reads CASSVGPDRPEQYF. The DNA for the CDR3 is TGTGCCAGCAGCGTAGGTCCGGACAGGCCTGAGCAGTACTTC.